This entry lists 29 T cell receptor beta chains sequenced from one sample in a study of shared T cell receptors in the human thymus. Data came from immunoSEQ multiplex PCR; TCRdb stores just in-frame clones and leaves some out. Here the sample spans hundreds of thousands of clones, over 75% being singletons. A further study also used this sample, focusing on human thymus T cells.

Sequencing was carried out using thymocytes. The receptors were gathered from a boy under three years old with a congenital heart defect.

The CDR3 DNA is TGCGCCAGCAGCCAAGAGACCCGCCCCAGAGGCTATGGCTACACCTTC. Its translation: CASSQETRPRGYGYTF. The chain couples TRBV4-3 to TRBJ1-2; no definite D call. Germline V lookup: CDR1 LGHNA, CDR2 YSLEER. CDR3 length: 16 amino acids. V lost 0 bases and J lost 4, with 15 bases in between.

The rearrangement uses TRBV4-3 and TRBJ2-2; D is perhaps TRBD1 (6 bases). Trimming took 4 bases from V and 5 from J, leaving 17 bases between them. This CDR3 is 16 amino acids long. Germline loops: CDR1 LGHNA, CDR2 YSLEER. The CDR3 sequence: CASSLRGRGETGELFF. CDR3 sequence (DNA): TGCGCCAGCAGCCTCAGGGGTAGAGGGGAAACCGGGGAGCTGTTTTTT.

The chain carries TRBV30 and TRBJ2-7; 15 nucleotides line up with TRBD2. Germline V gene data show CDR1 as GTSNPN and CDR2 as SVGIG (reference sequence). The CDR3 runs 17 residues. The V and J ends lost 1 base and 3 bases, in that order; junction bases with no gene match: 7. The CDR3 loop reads CAWSGGLAGGKDYEQYF. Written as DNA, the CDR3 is TGTGCCTGGAGTGGGGGACTAGCGGGAGGCAAAGACTACGAGCAGTACTTC.

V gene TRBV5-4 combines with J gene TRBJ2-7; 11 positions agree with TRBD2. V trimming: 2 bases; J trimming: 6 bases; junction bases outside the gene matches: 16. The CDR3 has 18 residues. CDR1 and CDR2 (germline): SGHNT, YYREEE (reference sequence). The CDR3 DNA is TGTGCCAGCAGCTTCTCGGAAAATAGCGGGAGGGCCGTCGCCGAGCAGTACTTC. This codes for CASSFSENSGRAVAEQYF.

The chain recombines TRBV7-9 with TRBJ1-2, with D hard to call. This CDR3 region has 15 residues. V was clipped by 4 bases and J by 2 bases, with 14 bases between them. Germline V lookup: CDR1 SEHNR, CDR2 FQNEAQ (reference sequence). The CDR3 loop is CASSSRSEQNYGYTF. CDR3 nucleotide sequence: TGTGCCAGCAGCTCTCGTTCGGAACAGAACTATGGCTACACCTTC.

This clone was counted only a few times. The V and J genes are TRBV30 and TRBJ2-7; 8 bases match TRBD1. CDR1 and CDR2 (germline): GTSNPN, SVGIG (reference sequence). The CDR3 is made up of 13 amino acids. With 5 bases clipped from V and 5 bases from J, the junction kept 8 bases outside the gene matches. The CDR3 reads CAWDDRGSHEQYF. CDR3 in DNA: TGTGCCTGGGATGACAGGGGATCCCACGAGCAGTACTTC. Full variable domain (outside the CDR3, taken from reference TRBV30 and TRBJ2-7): SQTIHQWPATLVQPVGSPLSLECTVEGTSNPNLYWYRQAAGRGLQLLFYSVGIGQISSEVPQNLSASRPQDRQFILSSKKLLLSDSGFYLCAWDDRGSHEQYFGPGTRLTVT.

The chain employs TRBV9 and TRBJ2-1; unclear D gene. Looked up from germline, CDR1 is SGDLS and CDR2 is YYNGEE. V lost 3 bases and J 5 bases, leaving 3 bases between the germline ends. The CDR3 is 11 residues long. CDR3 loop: CASSANNEQFF. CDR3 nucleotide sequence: TGTGCCAGCAGCGCCAACAATGAGCAGTTCTTC. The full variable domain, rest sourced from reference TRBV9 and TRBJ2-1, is DSGVTQTPKHLITATGQRVTLRCSPRSGDLSVYWYQQSLDQGLQFLIQYYNGEERAKGNILERFSAQQFPDLHSELNLSSLELGDSALYFCASSANNEQFFGPGTRLTVL.

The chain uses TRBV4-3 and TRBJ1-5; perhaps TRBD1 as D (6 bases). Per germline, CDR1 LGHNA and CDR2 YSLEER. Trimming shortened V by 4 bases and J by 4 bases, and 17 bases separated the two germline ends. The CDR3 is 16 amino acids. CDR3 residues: CASSPKVGAGNQPQHF. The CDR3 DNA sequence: TGCGCCAGCAGCCCGAAGGTGGGGGCAGGGAATCAGCCCCAGCATTTT.

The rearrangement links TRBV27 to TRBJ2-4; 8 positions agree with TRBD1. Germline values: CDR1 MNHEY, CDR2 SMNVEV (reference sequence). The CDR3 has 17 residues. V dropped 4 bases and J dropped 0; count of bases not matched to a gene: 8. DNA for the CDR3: TGTGCCAGCAGTTCCCGGGACAGGCCGCCAGCCAAAAACATTCAGTACTTC. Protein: CASSSRDRPPAKNIQYF.

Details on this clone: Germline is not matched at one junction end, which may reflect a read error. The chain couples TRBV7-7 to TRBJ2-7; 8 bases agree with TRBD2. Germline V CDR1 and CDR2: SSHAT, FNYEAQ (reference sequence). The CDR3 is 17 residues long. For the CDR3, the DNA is TGTGCTAGCAGCTTAGCGCGCCTAGCGGGCAACGCCTACGAGCAGTACTTC. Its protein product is CASSLARLAGNAYEQYF.

In DNA form, the CDR3 reads TGCAGCGGGAGACTAGCCCACAATGAGCAGTTCTTC. It codes for CSGRLAHNEQFF. J is TRBJ2-1 and V is TRBV29-1, with TRBD2 identical over 7 bases. This CDR3 spans 12 amino acids. The V gene end was trimmed by 7 bases and the J gene end by 5 bases; junction bases not matched to a gene: 5. Germline assignment: CDR1 SQVTM and CDR2 ANQGSEA.

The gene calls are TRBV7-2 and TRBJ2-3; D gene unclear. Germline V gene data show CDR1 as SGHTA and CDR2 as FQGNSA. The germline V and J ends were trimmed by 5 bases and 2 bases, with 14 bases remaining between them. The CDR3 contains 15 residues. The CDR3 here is CASSGRTIYTDTQYF. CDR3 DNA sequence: TGTGCCAGCAGCGGGCGCACCATCTACACAGATACGCAGTATTTT. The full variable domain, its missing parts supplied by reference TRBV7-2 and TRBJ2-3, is GAGVSQSPSNKVTEKGKDVELRCDPISGHTALYWYRQSLGQGLEFLIYFQGNSAPDKSGLPSDRFSAERTGGSVSTLTIQRTQQEDSAVYLCASSGRTIYTDTQYFGPGTRLTVL.

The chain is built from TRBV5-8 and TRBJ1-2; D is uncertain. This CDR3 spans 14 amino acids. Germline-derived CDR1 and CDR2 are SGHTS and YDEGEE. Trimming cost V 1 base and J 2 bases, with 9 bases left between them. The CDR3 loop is CASSLSTSNYGYTF. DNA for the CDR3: TGTGCCAGCAGCTTGTCCACATCGAACTATGGCTACACCTTC.

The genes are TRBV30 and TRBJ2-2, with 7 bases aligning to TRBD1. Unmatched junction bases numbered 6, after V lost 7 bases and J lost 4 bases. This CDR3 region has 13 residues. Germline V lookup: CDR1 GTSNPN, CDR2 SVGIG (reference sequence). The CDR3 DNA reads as TGTGCCTCCCCCCCAGGGGGCACCGGGGAGCTGTTTTTT. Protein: CASPPGGTGELFF. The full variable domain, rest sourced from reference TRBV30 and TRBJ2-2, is SQTIHQWPATLVQPVGSPLSLECTVEGTSNPNLYWYRQAAGRGLQLLFYSVGIGQISSEVPQNLSASRPQDRQFILSSKKLLLSDSGFYLCASPPGGTGELFFGEGSRLTVL.

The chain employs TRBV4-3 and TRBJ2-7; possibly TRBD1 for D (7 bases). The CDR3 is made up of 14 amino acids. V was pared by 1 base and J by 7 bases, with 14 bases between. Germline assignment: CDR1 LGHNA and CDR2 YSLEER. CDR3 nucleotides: TGCGCCAGCAGCCAAGGACAGGGAGGAGGTGAGCAGTACTTC. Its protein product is CASSQGQGGGEQYF.

The CDR3 here is CASSGKAGERHEQYF. CDR3 DNA sequence: TGTGCCAGCAGCGGGAAGGCAGGGGAACGGCACGAGCAGTACTTC. The V gene is TRBV2, the J gene TRBJ2-7; a possible D gene is TRBD1 (6 bases). Trimming left V 6 bases short and J 5 bases short, with 20 bases between. This CDR3 spans 15 amino acids. CDR1 is SNHLY and CDR2 is FYNNEI in the germline V gene.

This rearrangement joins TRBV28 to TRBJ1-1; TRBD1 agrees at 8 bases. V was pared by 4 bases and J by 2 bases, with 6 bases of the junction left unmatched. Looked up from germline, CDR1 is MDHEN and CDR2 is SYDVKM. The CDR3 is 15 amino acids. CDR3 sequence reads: CASSSRQGLNTEAFF. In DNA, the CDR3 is TGTGCCAGCAGTTCCCGACAGGGGTTAAACACTGAAGCTTTCTTT.

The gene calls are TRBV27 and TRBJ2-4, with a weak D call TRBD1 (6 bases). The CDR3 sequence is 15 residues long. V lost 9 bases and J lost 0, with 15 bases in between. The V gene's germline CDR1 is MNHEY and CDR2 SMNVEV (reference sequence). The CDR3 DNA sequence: TGTGCCAGTTCTATGGGACATCTAGCCAAAAACATTCAGTACTTC. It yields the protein CASSMGHLAKNIQYF.

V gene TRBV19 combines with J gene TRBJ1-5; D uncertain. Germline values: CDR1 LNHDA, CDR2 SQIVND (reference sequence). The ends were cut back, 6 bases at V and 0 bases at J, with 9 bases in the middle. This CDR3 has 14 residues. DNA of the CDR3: TGTGCCAGTAGGACGGGGTATAGCAATCAGCCCCAGCATTTT. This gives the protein CASRTGYSNQPQHF.

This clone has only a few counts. CDR3: CASSWGGSYEQYF. The CDR3, as DNA: TGTGCCAGCAGCTGGGGGGGGTCCTACGAGCAGTACTTC. The V and J genes are TRBV5-5 and TRBJ2-7, with 7 positions matching TRBD2. CDR3 length: 13 amino acids. The germline gives CDR1 SGHKS, CDR2 YYEKEE (reference sequence). V shed 3 bases and J 1 base; nucleotides not matched to a gene: 1. The full variable domain, in which reference TRBV5-5 and TRBJ2-7 provide the parts outside the CDR3, is DAGVTQSPTHLIKTRGQQVTLRCSPISGHKSVSWYQQVLGQGPQFIFQYYEKEERGRGNFPDRFSARQFPNYSSELNVNALLLGDSALYLCASSWGGSYEQYFGPGTRLTVT.

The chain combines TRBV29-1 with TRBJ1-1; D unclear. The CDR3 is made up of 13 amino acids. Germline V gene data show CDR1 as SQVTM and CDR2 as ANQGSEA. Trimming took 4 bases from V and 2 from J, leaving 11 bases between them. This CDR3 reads CSVAVSPNTEAFF. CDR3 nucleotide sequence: TGCAGCGTTGCTGTGTCCCCTAACACTGAAGCTTTCTTT.

Written as DNA, the CDR3 is TGTGCCACTCTAGGGGCTAGCGGGAACACAGATACGCAGTATTTT. It yields the protein CATLGASGNTDTQYF. This rearrangement joins TRBV2 to TRBJ2-3; TRBD2 agrees at 9 bases. Germline loops: CDR1 SNHLY, CDR2 FYNNEI. The CDR3 covers 15 residues. Trimming took 10 bases from V and 2 from J; bases not matched to a gene: 10.

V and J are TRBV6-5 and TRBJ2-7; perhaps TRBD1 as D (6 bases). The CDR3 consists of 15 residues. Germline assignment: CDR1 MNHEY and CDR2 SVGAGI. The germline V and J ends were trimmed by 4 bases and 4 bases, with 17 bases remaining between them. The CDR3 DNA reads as TGTGCCAGCAGTTTCGAACGACAGGTCTGGTACGAGCAGTACTTC. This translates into CASSFERQVWYEQYF.

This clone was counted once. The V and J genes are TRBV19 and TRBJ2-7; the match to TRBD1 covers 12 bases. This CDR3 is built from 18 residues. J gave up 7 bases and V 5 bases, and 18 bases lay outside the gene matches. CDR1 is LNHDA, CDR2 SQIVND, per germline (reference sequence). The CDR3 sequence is CASSPKFRDRGPLGEQYF. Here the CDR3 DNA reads TGTGCCAGTAGTCCAAAATTCCGGGACAGGGGGCCGCTGGGTGAGCAGTACTTC.

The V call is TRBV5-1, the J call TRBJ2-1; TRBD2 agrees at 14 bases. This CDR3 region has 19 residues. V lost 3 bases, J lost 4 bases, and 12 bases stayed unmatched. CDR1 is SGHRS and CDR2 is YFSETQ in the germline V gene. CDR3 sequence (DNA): TGCGCCAGCAGCTCACCCGGGACTAGCGGGAGTAGTTCTTACAATGAGCAGTTCTTC. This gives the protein CASSSPGTSGSSSYNEQFF. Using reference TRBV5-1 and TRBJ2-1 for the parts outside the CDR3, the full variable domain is KAGVTQTPRYLIKTRGQQVTLSCSPISGHRSVSWYQQTPGQGLQFLFEYFSETQRNKGNFPGRFSGRQFSNSRSEMNVSTLELGDSALYLCASSSPGTSGSSSYNEQFFGPGTRLTVL.

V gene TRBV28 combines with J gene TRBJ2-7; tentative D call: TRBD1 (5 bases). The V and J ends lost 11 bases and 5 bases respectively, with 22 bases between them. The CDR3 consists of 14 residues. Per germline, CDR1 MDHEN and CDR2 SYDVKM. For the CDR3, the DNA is TGTGCCTGGCCCCCCCCCGGACATAAGAACGAGCAGTACTTC. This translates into CAWPPPGHKNEQYF.

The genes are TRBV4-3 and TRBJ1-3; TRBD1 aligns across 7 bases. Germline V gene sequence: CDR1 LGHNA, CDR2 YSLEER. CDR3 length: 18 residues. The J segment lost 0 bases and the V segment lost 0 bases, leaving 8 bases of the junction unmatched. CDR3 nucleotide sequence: TGCGCCAGCAGCCAAGAACAGGGGATATACTACTCTGGAAACACCATATATTTT. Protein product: CASSQEQGIYYSGNTIYF.

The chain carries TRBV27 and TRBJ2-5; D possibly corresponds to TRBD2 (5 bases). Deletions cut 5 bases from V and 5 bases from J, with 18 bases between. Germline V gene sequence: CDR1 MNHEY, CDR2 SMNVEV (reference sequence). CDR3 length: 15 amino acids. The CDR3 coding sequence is TGTGCCAGCAGTAGGCGTCGGGGTTATAGGGAGACCCAGTACTTC. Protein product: CASSRRRGYRETQYF.

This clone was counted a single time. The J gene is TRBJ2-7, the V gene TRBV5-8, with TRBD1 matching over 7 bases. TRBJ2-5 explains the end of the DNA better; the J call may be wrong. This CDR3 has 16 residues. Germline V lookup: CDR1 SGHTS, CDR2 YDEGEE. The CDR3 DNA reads TGTGCCAGCAGCTTGTTCTTACAGGGGATGGGAGAGACCCAGTACTTC. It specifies CASSLFLQGMGETQYF.